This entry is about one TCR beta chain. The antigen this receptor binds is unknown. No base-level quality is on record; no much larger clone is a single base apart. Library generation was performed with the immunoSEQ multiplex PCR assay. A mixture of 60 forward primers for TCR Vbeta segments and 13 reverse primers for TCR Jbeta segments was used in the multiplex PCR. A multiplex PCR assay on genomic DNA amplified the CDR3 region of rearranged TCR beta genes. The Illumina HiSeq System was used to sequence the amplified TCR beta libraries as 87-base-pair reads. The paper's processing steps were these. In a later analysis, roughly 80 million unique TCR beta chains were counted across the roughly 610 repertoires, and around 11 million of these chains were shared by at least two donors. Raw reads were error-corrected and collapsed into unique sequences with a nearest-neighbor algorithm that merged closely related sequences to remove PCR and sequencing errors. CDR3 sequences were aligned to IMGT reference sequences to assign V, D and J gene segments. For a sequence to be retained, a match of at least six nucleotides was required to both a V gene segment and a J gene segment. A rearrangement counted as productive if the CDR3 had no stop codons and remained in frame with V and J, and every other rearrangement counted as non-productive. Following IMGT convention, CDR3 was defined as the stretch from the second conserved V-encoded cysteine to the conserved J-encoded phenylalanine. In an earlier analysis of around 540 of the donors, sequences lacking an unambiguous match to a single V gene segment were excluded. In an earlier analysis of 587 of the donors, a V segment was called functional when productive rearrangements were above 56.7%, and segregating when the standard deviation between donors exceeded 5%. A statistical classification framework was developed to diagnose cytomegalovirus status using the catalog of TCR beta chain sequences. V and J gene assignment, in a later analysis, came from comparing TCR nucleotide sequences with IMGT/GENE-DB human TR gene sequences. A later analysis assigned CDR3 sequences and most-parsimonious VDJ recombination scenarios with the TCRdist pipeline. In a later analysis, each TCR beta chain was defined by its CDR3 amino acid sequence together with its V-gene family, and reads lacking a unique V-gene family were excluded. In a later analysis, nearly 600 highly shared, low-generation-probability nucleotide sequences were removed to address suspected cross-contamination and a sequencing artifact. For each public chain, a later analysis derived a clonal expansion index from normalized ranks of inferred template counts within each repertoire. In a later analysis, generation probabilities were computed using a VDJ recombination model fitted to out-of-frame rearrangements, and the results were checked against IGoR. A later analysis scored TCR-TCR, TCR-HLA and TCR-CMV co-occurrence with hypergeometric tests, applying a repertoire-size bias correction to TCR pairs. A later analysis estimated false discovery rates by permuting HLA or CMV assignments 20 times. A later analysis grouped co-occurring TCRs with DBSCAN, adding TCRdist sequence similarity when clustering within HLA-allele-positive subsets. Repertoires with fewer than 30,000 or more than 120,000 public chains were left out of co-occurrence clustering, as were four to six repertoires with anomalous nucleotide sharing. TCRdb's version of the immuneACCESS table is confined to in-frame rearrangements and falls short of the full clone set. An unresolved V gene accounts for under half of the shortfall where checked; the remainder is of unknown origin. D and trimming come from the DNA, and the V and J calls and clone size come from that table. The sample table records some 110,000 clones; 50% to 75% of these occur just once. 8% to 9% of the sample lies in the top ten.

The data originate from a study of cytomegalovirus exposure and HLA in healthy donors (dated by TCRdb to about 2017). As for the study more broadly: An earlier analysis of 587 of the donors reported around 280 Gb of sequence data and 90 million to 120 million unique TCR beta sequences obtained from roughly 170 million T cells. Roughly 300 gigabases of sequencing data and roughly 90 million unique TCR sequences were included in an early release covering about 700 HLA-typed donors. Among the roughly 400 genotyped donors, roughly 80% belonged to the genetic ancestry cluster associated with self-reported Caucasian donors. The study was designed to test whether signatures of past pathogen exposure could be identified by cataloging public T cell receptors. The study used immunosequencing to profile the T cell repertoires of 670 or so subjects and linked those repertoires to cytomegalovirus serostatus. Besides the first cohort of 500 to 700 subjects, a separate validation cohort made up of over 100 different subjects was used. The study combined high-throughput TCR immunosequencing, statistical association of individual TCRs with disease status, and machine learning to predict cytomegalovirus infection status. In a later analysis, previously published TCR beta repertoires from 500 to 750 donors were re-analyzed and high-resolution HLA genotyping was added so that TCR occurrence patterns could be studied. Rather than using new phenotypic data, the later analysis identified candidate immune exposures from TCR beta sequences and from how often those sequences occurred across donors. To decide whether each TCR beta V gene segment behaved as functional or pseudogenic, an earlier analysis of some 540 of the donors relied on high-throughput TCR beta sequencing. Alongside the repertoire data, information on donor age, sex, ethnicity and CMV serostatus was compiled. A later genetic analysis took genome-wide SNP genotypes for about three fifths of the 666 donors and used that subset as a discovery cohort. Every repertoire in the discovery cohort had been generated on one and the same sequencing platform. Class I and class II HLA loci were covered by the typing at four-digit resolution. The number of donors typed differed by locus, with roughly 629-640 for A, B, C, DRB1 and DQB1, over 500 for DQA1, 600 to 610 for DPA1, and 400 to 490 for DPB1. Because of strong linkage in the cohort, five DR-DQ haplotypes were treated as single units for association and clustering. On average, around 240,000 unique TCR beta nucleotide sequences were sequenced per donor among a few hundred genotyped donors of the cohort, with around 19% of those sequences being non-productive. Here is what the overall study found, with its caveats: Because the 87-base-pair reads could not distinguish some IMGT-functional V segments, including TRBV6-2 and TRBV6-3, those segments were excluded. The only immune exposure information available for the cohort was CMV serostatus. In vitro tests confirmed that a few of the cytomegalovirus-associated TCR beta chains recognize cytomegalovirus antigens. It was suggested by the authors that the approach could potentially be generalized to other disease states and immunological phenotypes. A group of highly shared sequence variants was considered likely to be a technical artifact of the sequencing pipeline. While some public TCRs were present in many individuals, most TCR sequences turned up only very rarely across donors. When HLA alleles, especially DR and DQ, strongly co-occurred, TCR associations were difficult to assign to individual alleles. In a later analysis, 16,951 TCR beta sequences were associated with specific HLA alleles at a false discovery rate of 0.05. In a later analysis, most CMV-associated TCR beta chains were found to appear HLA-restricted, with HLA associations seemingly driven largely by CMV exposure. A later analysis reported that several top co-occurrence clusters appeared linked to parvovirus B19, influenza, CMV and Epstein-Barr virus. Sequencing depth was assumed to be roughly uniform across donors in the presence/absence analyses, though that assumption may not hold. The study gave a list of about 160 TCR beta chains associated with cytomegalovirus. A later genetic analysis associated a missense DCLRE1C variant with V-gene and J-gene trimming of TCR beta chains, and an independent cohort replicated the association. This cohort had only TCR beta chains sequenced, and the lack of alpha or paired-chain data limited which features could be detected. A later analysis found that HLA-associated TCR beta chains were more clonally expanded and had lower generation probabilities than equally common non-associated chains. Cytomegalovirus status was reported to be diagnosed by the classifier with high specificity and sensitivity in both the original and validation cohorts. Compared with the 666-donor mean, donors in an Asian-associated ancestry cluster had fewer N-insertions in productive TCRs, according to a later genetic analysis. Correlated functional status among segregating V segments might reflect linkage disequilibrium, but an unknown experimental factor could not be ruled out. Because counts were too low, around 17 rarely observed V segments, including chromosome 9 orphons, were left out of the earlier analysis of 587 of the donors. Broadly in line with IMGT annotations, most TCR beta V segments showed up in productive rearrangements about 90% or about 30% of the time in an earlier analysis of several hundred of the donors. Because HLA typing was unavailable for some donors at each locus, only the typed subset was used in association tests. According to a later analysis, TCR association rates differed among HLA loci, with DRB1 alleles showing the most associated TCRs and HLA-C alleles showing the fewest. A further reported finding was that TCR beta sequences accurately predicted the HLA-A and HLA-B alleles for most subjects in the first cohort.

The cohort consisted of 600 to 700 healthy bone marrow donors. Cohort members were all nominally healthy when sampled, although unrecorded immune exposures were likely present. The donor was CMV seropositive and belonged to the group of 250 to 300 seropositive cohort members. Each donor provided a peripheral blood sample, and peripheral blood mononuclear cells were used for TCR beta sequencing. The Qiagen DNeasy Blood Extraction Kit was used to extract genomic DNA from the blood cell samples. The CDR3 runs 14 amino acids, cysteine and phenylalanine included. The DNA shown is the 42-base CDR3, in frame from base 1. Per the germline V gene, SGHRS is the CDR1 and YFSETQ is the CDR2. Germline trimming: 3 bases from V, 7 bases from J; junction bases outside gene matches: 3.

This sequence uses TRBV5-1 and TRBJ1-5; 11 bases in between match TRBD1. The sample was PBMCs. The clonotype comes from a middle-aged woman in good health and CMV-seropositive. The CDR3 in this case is CASSSGQGEQPQHF. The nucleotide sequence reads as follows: TGCGCCAGCAGCTCGGGACAGGGGGAACAGCCCCAGCATTTT.